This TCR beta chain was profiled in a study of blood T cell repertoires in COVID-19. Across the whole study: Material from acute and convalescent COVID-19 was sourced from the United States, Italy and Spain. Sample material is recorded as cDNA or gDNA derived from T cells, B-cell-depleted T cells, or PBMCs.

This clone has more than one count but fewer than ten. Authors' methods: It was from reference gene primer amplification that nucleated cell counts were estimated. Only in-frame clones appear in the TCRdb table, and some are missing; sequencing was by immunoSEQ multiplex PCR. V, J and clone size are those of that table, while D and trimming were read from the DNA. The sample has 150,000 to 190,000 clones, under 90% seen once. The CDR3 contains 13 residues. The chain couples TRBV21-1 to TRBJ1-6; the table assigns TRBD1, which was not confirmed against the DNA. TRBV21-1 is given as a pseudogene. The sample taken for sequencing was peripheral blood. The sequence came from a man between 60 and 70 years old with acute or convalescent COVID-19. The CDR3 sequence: CTDNYSYNSPLHF. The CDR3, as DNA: TGTACCGACAATTACTCCTATAATTCACCCCTCCACTTT.